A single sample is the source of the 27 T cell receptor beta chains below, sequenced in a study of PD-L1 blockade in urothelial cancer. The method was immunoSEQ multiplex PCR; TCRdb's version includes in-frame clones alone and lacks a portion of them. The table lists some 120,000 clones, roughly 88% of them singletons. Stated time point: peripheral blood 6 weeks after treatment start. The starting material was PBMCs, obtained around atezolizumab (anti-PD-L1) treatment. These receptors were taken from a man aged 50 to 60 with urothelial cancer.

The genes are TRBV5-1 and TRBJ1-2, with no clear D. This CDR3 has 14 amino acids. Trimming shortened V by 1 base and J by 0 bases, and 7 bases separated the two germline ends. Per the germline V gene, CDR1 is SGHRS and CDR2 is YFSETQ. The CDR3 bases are TGCGCCAGCAGCTTGCAAGGAGCTAACTATGGCTACACCTTC. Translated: CASSLQGANYGYTF.

Here the CDR3 DNA reads TGTGCCAGCAGCACTACTAGTTACGAGACCCAGTACTTC. It codes for CASSTTSYETQYF. The V gene is TRBV11-2, the J gene TRBJ2-5, with D possibly TRBD2 on 5 matching bases. Germline lookup yields CDR1 SGHAT and CDR2 FQNNGV. V lost 5 bases to trimming and J lost 5 bases, with 12 bases between them. There are 13 residues in the CDR3.

CDR3 in amino acids: CASSEAWALAMTQYF. The CDR3 DNA sequence: TGTGCCAGCAGTGAAGCTTGGGCCCTGGCTATGACCCAGTACTTC. The rearrangement uses TRBV2 and TRBJ2-5; D call uncertain. Germline CDR1 SNHLY, CDR2 FYNNEI. The CDR3 runs to 15 residues. With 0 bases removed from V and 7 bases from J, the gap between germline ends came to 15 bases.

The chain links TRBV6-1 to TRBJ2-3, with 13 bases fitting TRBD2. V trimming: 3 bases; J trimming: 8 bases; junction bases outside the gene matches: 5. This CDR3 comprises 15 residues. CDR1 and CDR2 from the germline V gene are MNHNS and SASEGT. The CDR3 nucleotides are TGTGCCAGCAGTGAGAGGACTAGCGGGAGAGTTACGCAGTATTTT. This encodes CASSERTSGRVTQYF.

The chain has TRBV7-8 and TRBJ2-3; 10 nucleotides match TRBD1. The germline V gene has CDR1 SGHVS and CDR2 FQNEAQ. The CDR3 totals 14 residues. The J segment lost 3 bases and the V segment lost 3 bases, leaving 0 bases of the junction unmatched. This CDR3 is CASSLDRGTDTQYF. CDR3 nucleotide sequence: TGTGCCAGCAGCTTGGACAGGGGGACAGATACGCAGTATTTT.

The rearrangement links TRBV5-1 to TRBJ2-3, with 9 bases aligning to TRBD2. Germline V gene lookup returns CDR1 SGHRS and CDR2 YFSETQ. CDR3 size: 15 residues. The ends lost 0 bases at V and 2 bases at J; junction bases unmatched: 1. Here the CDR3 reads CASSLGGRATDTQYF. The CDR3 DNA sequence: TGCGCCAGCAGCTTGGGCGGGAGGGCCACAGATACGCAGTATTTT.

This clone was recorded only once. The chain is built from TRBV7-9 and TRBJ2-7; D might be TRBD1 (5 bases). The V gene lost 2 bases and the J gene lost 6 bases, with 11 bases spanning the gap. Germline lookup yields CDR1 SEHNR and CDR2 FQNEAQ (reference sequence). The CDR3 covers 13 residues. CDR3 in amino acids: CASSLWQGSEQYF. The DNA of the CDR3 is TGTGCCAGCAGCTTATGGCAGGGAAGCGAGCAGTACTTC.

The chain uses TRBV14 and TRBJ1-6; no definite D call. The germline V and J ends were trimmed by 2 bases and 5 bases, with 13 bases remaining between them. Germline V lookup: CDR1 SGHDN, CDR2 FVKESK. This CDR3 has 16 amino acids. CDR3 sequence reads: CASSQPGTANNSPLHF. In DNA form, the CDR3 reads TGTGCCAGCAGCCAACCGGGAACAGCCAATAATTCACCCCTCCACTTT.

CDR3 loop: CASSLAGYTQYF. In DNA form, the CDR3 reads TGTGCCAGCAGTTTGGCGGGGTATACGCAGTATTTT. The rearrangement uses TRBV28 and TRBJ2-3; tentative D call: TRBD2 (6 bases). Germline V gives CDR1 MDHEN, CDR2 SYDVKM. The CDR3 has 12 amino acids. V was clipped by 3 bases and J by 7 bases, with 8 bases between them.

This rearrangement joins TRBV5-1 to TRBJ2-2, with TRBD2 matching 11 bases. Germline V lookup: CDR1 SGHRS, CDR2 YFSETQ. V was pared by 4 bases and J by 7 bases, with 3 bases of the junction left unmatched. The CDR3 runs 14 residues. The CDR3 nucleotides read TGCGCCAGCAGCCCCGGGACTAGCGGCGGGGAGCTGTTTTTT. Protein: CASSPGTSGGELFF.

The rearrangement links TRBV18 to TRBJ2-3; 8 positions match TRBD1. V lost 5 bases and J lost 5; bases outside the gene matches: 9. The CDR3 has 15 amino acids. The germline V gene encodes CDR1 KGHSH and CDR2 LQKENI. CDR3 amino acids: CASSIRGLDGDTQYF. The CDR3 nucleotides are TGTGCCAGCTCAATCAGGGGGCTAGATGGAGATACGCAGTATTTT.

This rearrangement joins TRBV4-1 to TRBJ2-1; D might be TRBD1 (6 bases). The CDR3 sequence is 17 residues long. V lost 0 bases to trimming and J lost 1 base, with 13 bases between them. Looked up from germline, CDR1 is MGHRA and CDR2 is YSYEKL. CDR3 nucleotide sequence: TGCGCCAGCAGCCAAGATACAGGGAGTTTATCCTACAATGAGCAGTTCTTC. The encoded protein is CASSQDTGSLSYNEQFF.

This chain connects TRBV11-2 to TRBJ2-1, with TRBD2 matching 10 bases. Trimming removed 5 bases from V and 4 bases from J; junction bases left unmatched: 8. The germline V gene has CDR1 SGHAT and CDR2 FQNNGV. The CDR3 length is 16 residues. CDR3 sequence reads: CASSHTGLAKYNEQFF. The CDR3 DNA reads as TGTGCCAGCAGCCATACGGGACTAGCGAAGTACAATGAGCAGTTCTTC.

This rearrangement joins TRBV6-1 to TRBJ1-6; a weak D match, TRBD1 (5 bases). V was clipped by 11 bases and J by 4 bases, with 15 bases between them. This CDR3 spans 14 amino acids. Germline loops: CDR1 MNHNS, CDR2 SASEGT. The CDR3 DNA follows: TGTGCCTCCTCTAGGGAGGGGTATAATTCACCCCTCCACTTT. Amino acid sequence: CASSREGYNSPLHF.

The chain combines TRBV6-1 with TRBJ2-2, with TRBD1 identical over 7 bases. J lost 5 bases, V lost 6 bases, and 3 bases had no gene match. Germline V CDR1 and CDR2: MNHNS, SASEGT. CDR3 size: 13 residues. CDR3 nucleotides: TGTGCCAGCAGAGGGGGCGTAACCGGGGAGCTGTTTTTT. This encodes CASRGGVTGELFF.

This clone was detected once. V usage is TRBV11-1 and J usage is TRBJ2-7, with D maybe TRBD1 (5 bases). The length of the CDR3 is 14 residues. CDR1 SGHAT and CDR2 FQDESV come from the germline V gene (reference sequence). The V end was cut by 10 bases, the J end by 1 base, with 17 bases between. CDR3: CATSSGAPSYEQYF. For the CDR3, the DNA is TGTGCCACCTCTAGTGGGGCGCCTTCCTACGAGCAGTACTTC.

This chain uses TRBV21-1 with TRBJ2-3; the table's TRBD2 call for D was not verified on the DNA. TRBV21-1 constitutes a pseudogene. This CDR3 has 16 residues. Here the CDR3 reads CASSPRTIAETDTQYF. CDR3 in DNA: TGTGCCAGCAGCCCCCGGACTATAGCGGAGACAGATACGCAGTATTTT.

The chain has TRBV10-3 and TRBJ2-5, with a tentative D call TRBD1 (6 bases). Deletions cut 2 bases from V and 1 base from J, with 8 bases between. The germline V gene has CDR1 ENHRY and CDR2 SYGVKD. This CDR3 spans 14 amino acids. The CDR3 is CAISETGPQETQYF. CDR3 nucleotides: TGTGCCATCAGTGAGACAGGGCCCCAAGAGACCCAGTACTTC.

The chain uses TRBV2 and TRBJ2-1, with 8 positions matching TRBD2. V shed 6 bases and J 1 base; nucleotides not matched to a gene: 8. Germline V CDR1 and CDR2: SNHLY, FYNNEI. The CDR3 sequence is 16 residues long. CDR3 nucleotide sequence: TGTGCCAGCAGCGCCACACTAGCGGTATCCTACAATGAGCAGTTCTTC. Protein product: CASSATLAVSYNEQFF.

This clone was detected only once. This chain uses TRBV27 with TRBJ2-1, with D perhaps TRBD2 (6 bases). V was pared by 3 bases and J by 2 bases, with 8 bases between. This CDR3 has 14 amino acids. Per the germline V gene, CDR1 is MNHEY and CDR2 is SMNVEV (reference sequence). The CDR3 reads CASSFGTPYNEQFF. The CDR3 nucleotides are TGTGCCAGCAGTTTTGGGACTCCCTACAATGAGCAGTTCTTC.

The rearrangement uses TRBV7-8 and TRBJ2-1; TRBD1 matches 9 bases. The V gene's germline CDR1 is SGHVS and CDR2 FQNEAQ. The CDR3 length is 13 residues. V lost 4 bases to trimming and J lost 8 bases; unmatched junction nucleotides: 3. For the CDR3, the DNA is TGTGCCAGCAGCTGGGACAGGGTCCATGAGCAGTTCTTC. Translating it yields CASSWDRVHEQFF.

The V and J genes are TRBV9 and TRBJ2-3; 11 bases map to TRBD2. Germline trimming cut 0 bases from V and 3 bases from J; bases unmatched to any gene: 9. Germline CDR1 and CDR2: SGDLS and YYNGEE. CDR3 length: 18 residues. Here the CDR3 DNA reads TGTGCCAGCAGCGTAGCGCCGATTGTAGCGGGAGGGACAGATACGCAGTATTTT. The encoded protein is CASSVAPIVAGGTDTQYF.

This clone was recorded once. The CDR3 sequence is CSVPGLAGGLGTQYF. DNA of the CDR3: TGCAGCGTACCCGGACTAGCGGGAGGGCTAGGTACGCAGTATTTT. The rearrangement links TRBV29-1 to TRBJ2-3; 15 bases agree with TRBD2. Germline CDR1 SQVTM, CDR2 ANQGSEA. After removal of 6 bases from V and 8 bases from J, the junction contained 9 bases not matched to a gene. This CDR3 has 15 residues.

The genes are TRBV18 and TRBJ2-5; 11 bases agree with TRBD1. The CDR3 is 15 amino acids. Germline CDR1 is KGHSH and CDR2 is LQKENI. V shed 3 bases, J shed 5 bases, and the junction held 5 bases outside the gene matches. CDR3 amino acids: CASSPTGTGGETQYF. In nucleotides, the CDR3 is TGTGCCAGCTCACCGACCGGGACAGGGGGGGAGACCCAGTACTTC.

The CDR3 coding sequence is TGCGCCAGCAGCCGGTACGGACTAGCGGAGGGGAATGAGCAGTTCTTC. Its protein product is CASSRYGLAEGNEQFF. The chain is built from TRBV4-1 and TRBJ2-1; 10 nucleotides match TRBD2. J lost 7 bases, V lost 4 bases, and 10 bases had no gene match. The CDR3 is made up of 16 amino acids. Germline assignment: CDR1 MGHRA and CDR2 YSYEKL.

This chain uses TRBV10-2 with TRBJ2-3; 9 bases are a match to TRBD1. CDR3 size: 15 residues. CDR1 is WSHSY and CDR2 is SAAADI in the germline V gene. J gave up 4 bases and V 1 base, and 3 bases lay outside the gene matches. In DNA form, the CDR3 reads TGCGCCAGCAGTGAGTACAGGGGGCGTGCAGATACGCAGTATTTT. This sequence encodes CASSEYRGRADTQYF.

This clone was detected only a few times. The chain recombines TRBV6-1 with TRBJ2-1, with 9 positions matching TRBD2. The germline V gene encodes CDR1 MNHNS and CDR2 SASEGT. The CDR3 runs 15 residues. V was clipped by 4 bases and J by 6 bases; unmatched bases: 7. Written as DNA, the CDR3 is TGTGCCAGCAGTGCAGTAGGGACTAGCCGCAATGAGCAGTTCTTC. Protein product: CASSAVGTSRNEQFF.